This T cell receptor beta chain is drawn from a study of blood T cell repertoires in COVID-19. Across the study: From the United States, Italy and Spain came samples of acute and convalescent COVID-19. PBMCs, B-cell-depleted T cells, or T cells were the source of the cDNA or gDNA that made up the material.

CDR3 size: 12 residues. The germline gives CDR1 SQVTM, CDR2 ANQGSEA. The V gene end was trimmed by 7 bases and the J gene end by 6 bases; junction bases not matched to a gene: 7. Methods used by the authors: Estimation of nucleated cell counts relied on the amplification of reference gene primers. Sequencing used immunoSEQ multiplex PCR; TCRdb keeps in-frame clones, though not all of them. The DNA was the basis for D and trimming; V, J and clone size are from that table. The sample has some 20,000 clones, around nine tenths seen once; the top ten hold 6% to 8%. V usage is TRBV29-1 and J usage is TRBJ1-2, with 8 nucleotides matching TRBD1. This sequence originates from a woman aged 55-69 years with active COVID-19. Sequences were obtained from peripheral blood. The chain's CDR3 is CSGKTGVDGYTF. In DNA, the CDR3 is TGCAGCGGAAAGACAGGGGTGGATGGCTACACCTTC.